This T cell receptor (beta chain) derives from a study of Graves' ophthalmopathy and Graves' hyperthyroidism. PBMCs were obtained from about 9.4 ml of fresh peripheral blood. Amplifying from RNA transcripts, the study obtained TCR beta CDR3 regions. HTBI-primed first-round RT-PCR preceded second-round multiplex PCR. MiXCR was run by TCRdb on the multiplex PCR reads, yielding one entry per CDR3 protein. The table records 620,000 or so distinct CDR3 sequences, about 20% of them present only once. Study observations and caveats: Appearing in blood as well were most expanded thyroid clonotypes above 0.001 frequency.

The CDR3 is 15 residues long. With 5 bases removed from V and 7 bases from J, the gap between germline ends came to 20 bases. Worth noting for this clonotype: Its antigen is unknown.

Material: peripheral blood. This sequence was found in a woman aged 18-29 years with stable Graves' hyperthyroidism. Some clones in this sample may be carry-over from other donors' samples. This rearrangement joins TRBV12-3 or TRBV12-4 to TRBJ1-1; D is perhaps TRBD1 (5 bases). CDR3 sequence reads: CASSQENRPGGEAFF. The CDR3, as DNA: TGTGCCAGCAGTCAGGAGAACCGTCCGGGGGGTGAAGCTTTCTTT.